The rows below give T cell receptor beta chains drawn from one sample of a study of blood T cell repertoires in COVID-19. Clones were sequenced by immunoSEQ multiplex PCR, and TCRdb holds only the in-frame ones, with some missing. The sample carries a few hundred thousand clones, 86% recorded once. The sample comprised peripheral blood. Receptor source: a woman aged 60-75 years with COVID-19, enrolled during active disease. The CDR3 runs from the conserved cysteine through the conserved F or W. D genes are given only for firm matches. Not every row has a clone size; where given, it reads once, few, many or a size class.

>-|TRBV3-1/TRBV3-2|TRBD2|TRBJ2-1
CASSQDSSGGASPYNEQFF
TGTGCCAGCAGCCAAGACTCTAGCGGGGGGGCCAGTCCCTACAATGAGCAGTTCTTC
>-|TRBV5-1|TRBD1|TRBJ1-1
CASSLEAGGGSEAFF
TGCGCCAGCAGCTTGGAGGCAGGGGGTGGGTCTGAAGCTTTCTTT
>-|TRBV6-6|-|TRBJ2-2
CASNPTGIAGELFF
TGTGCCAGCAATCCCACAGGGATTGCCGGGGAGCTGTTTTTT
>-|TRBV7-2|TRBD1|TRBJ2-3
CASSLEGRGGTGSTDTQYF
TGTGCCAGCAGCTTAGAAGGTAGAGGTGGGACAGGGTCCACAGATACGCAGTATTTT
>-|TRBV11-2|TRBD1|TRBJ2-1
CASSLGYRGEPYNEQFF
TGTGCCAGCAGCTTAGGGTACAGGGGCGAACCCTACAATGAGCAGTTCTTC
>-|TRBV7-2|TRBD2|TRBJ2-3
CASSWAAGGPSDTQYF
TGTGCCAGCAGCTGGGCGGCGGGGGGGCCGTCCGATACGCAGTATTTT
>-|TRBV5-1|-|TRBJ1-2
CASSPSAGNYGYTF
TGCGCCAGCAGCCCTTCGGCGGGGAACTATGGCTACACCTTC
>-|TRBV9|TRBD2|TRBJ2-7
CASTPSGGYSYEQYF
TGTGCCAGCACCCCTAGCGGGGGGTACTCCTACGAGCAGTACTTC
>few|TRBV9|-|TRBJ1-1
CASSVTGGNTEAFF
TGTGCCAGCAGCGTAACCGGGGGGAACACTGAAGCTTTCTTT
>-|TRBV24-1|-|TRBJ2-3
CATSDFRADTQYF
TGTGCCACCAGTGATTTTAGAGCAGATACGCAGTATTTT
>-|TRBV6-5|-|TRBJ2-3
CASPPPSRFPDTQYF
TGTGCCAGCCCCCCGCCTAGTCGATTCCCAGATACGCAGTATTTT
>-|TRBV4-1|-|TRBJ1-6
CASSQLDRISSPLHF
TGCGCCAGCAGCCAACTTGACAGGATTAGTTCACCCCTCCACTTT
>-|TRBV4-3|-|TRBJ2-2
CASHRQVGNTGELFF
TGCGCCAGTCATCGACAGGTCGGGAACACCGGGGAGCTGTTTTTT